These 14 T cell receptor beta chains came from one sample sequenced in a study of cytomegalovirus exposure and HLA in healthy donors. The PCR was carried out with 60 Vbeta primers and 13 Jbeta primers. The table came from immunoSEQ multiplex PCR; TCRdb's copy has only in-frame clones and leaves some out. Found here are about 120,000 clones, 65% to 80% of them singletons; the top ten hold approximately 2.6%. The sample was PBMCs. These receptors were obtained from a female donor in good health and CMV-seronegative.

V is TRBV7-9 and J is TRBJ2-2; the D gene is possibly TRBD2 (5 bases). Germline assignment: CDR1 SEHNR and CDR2 FQNEAQ (reference sequence). There are 12 residues in the CDR3. V lost 3 bases, J lost 7 bases, and 6 bases lay in between. The CDR3 DNA reads as TGTGCCAGCAGCTTTGGGAGCGGGGAGCTGTTTTTT. Its translation is CASSFGSGELFF.

The rearrangement uses TRBV7-2 and TRBJ2-7; 7 bases map to TRBD2. CDR3 length: 14 residues. Germline-derived CDR1 and CDR2 are SGHTA and FQGNSA. The CDR3 DNA reads TGTGCCAGCAGCTTAAGGCTAGCGGTTGGATTGTTTTGGGTC. Translated: CASSLRLAVGLFWV.

The J gene is TRBJ1-1, the V gene TRBV2; D remains ambiguous. V lost 1 base and J lost 0, with 12 bases in between. CDR1 SNHLY and CDR2 FYNNEI come from the germline V gene. CDR3 length equals 16 residues. For the CDR3, the DNA is TGTGCCAGCAGTGAAGAGGGAGGGAGGATGAACACTGAAGCTTTCTTT. Protein product: CASSEEGGRMNTEAFF.

The V gene is TRBV5-4, the J gene TRBJ2-5; 10 nucleotides agree with TRBD2. CDR1 SGHNT and CDR2 YYREEE come from the germline V gene (reference sequence). This CDR3 has 14 amino acids. Unmatched junction bases numbered 1, after V lost 1 base and J lost 4 bases. This CDR3 is CASSLSGGVETQYF. Here the CDR3 DNA reads TGTGCCAGCAGCTTGAGCGGGGGGGTAGAGACCCAGTACTTC. The entire variable domain, with the rest obtained from reference TRBV5-4 and TRBJ2-5, is as follows: ETGVTQSPTHLIKTRGQQVTLRCSSQSGHNTVSWYQQALGQGPQFIFQYYREEENGRGNFPPRFSGLQFPNYSSELNVNALELDDSALYLCASSLSGGVETQYFGPGTRLLVL.

The chain has TRBV5-1 and TRBJ1-2, with 7 bases matching TRBD1. Germline-derived CDR1 and CDR2 are SGHRS and YFSETQ. V lost 0 bases, J lost 4 bases, and 6 bases stayed unmatched. The length of the CDR3 is 15 residues. CDR3 loop: CASSLEEGAGYGYTF. The CDR3 region has the DNA TGCGCCAGCAGCTTGGAGGAGGGGGCGGGCTATGGCTACACCTTC. The full variable domain, its missing parts supplied by reference TRBV5-1 and TRBJ1-2, is KAGVTQTPRYLIKTRGQQVTLSCSPISGHRSVSWYQQTPGQGLQFLFEYFSETQRNKGNFPGRFSGRQFSNSRSEMNVSTLELGDSALYLCASSLEEGAGYGYTFGSGTRLTVV.

The CDR3 sequence is CASSLPTGQGSYEQYF. The CDR3 bases are TGTGCCAGCAGCTTACCAACGGGACAGGGGAGCTACGAGCAGTACTTC. This sequence joins TRBV11-3 and TRBJ2-7, with 10 bases fitting TRBD1. V shed 2 bases, J shed 3 bases, and the junction held 7 bases outside the gene matches. CDR3 size: 16 residues. Germline CDR1 SGHNT, CDR2 YENEEA.

This rearrangement joins TRBV29-1 to TRBJ2-5, with 8 bases fitting TRBD1. The CDR3 is 12 amino acids. V shed 8 bases, J shed 5 bases, and the junction held 7 bases outside the gene matches. The germline V gene has CDR1 SQVTM and CDR2 ANQGSEA. This CDR3 is CSLRTGLETQYF. The CDR3 nucleotides are TGCAGCCTCCGGACAGGGCTTGAGACCCAGTACTTC.

This chain links TRBV9 with TRBJ2-3, with 10 bases aligning to TRBD2. CDR1 and CDR2 (germline): SGDLS, YYNGEE. V trimming: 4 bases; J trimming: 0 bases; junction bases outside the gene matches: 17. This CDR3 is built from 20 residues. As DNA, the CDR3 is TGTGCCAGCAGCTCCCCCCCCAGGCTAGCGGGGGATACAAGCACAGATACGCAGTATTTT. Translation gives CASSSPPRLAGDTSTDTQYF.

The chain couples TRBV6-5 to TRBJ1-6; D uncertain. Germline V gene sequence: CDR1 MNHEY, CDR2 SVGAGI. V was pared by 2 bases and J by 5 bases, with 7 bases between. This CDR3 contains 14 residues. The CDR3 region has the DNA TGTGCCAGCAGTTACGACTTGGATAATTCACCCCTCCACTTT. Protein: CASSYDLDNSPLHF.

The gene calls are TRBV12-1 and TRBJ2-5; the DNA was not used to check the table's D call, TRBD1. TRBV12-1 is a pseudogene. The CDR3 spans 17 residues. Here the CDR3 reads CASSFLCSCGAVETQYF. The CDR3 DNA follows: TGTGCCAGCAGCTTTTTGTGTTCGTGTGGGGCAGTAGAGACCCAGTACTTC.

The rearrangement uses TRBV4-2 and TRBJ2-3; D is unclear. Trimming shortened V by 2 bases and J by 0 bases, and 12 bases separated the two germline ends. The CDR3 covers 16 residues. The V gene's germline CDR1 is LGHNA and CDR2 YNFKEQ. CDR3 protein: CASSQHQTLSTDTQYF. Written as DNA, the CDR3 is TGTGCCAGCAGCCAACATCAAACTCTCAGCACAGATACGCAGTATTTT.

V is TRBV15 and J is TRBJ2-1; 9 bases agree with TRBD2. The CDR3 covers 15 residues. The junction had 5 bases not matched to a gene; V was cut back by 4 bases and J by 4 bases. The germline V gene encodes CDR1 LNHNV and CDR2 YYDKDF (reference sequence). The DNA of the CDR3 is TGTGCCACCAGCATGGGGCGGGGGGGATACAATGAGCAGTTCTTC. Translation gives CATSMGRGGYNEQFF.

V gene TRBV5-1 combines with J gene TRBJ1-4; the match to TRBD1 covers 11 bases. V was pared by 3 bases and J by 7 bases, with 5 bases of the junction left unmatched. CDR1 and CDR2 from the germline V gene are SGHRS and YFSETQ. CDR3 length: 15 amino acids. For the CDR3, the DNA is TGCGCCAGCAGCTCCGGGACAGGGGGGAGTGAAAAACTGTTTTTT. This encodes CASSSGTGGSEKLFF.

V gene TRBV30 combines with J gene TRBJ1-5, with 11 bases identical to TRBD1. This CDR3 is built from 15 residues. V was pared by 5 bases and J by 5 bases, with 8 bases of the junction left unmatched. Germline CDR1 GTSNPN, CDR2 SVGIG (reference sequence). The CDR3 nucleotides are TGTGCCTGGGAACCGGGACAGGGGGAACATCAGCCCCAGCATTTT. Protein: CAWEPGQGEHQPQHF.